This T cell receptor beta chain stems from a study of blood T cell repertoires in COVID-19. There are a few counts of this clone. The CDR3 loop spans 16 amino acids. CDR1 is SGDLS, CDR2 YYNGEE, per germline. Trimming removed 0 bases from V and 5 bases from J, with 17 bases in between. The repertoire was sequenced with immunoSEQ multiplex PCR; TCRdb's copy has only in-frame clones and lacks some. This table holds about 100,000 clones, roughly 90% found once. The V gene is TRBV9, the J gene TRBJ1-2, with D possibly matching TRBD1 (6 bases). The TCR comes from a human donor in a cohort sampled during active COVID-19. Source material: peripheral blood. CDR3 nucleotide sequence: TGTGCCAGCAGCGTAGCTCCGGGGGGGCAGGTATATGGCTACACCTTC. Its translation: CASSVAPGGQVYGYTF.